This TCR beta chain was identified during a study of regulatory and conventional T cells in RAG deficiency. V shed 5 bases, J shed 8 bases, and the junction held 11 bases outside the gene matches. This CDR3 is 14 amino acids long. Germline V lookup: CDR1 SEHNR, CDR2 FQNEAQ (reference sequence). The repertoire was sequenced with immunoSEQ multiplex PCR; TCRdb's copy has only in-frame clones and lacks some. The sample lists tens of thousands of clones; 90% were seen once. Comments on this clone: What it binds is unknown.

Overall study results and limits: Patient subsets had shorter CDR3s; Omenn Treg-Tconv overlap exceeded 75%.

These data were likewise used in another study, on regulatory T cells. In that study: Amplification used 52 TRBV primers and 13 TRBJ primers. In patients, unique TRB V-J pairs were restricted and V/J usage skewed, especially in Tregs.

The rearrangement links TRBV7-9 to TRBJ1-2; 7 bases match TRBD1. This receptor was taken from a human donor in good health. Sequencing was performed on CD8+ T cells sorted from blood. DNA for the CDR3: TGTGCCAGCAGCCATGCCGACAGGGCGGTCGGCTACACCTTC. This encodes CASSHADRAVGYTF.